The T cell receptor (beta chain) under discussion was sequenced for a study of T cell repertoires in cytomegalovirus infection. Study-level background: Indications of both CMV infection and matching HLA type were provided by public TCR beta signatures. Regarding the study as a whole: Accumulated public TCR beta family frequency recognized individuals carrying CMV together with the relevant HLA. HLA-C-restricted CMV-specific TCR beta clonotypes were dominant in the ex vivo response.

TCRdb called the reads again in MiXCR, with one record for every CDR3 protein. This sample has roughly 860,000 distinct CDR3 sequences; approximately 32% occur once, and the top ten carry around an eighth. Trimming took 4 bases from V and 2 from J, leaving 5 bases between them. This CDR3 has 12 residues. From germline, CDR1 is MNHEY and CDR2 SVGAGI. This clonotype was seen a few times. No antigen is known for it. The chain links TRBV6-5 to TRBJ2-5; D tentatively fits TRBD1 or TRBD2 (5 bases each). The source of this sequence is a human donor in good health (CMV status not recorded). Some clones in this sample may be carry-over from other donors' samples. The input for sequencing was cultured CD8+ T cells from PBMCs, taken from culture after CMV antigen stimulation. DNA of the CDR3: TGTGCCAGCAGTTGGGGGCAAGAGACCCAGTACTTC. Its protein is CASSWGQETQYF.